These 25 T cell receptor beta chains were all obtained from the same sample, sequenced in a study of OX40 agonist ivuxolimab in advanced cancers. Here immunoSEQ multiplex PCR was the method, and the copy in TCRdb shows in-frame clones only, minus some. This sample has tens of thousands of clones, with 84% found just once. The input for sequencing was CD4+ or CD8+ T cells sorted from blood, taken in a trial of the OX40 agonist ivuxolimab. Receptors originate from an adult with an advanced solid tumor such as melanoma, head and neck, liver or kidney cancer.

The gene calls are TRBV7-2 and TRBJ2-7; D call uncertain. This CDR3 has 15 amino acids. Trimming shortened V by 3 bases and J by 1 base, and 13 bases separated the two germline ends. Per the germline V gene, CDR1 is SGHTA and CDR2 is FQGNSA. The CDR3 coding sequence is TGTGCCAGCAGCTTGTGGTCGACTGTGTCCTACGAGCAGTACTTC. Its protein is CASSLWSTVSYEQYF.

In nucleotides, the CDR3 is TGTGCCAGCAGCCAAGGAAGACCGGACAGCTTCTTCGGGTATGGCTACACCTTC. This encodes CASSQGRPDSFFGYGYTF. The V gene is TRBV14, the J gene TRBJ1-2; the D gene is possibly TRBD1 (6 bases). From germline, CDR1 is SGHDN and CDR2 FVKESK. This CDR3 region has 18 residues. V was pared by 1 base and J by 5 bases, with 23 bases between. The entire variable domain, with the rest obtained from reference TRBV14 and TRBJ1-2, is as follows: EAGVTQFPSHSVIEKGQTVTLRCDPISGHDNLYWYRRVMGKEIKFLLHFVKESKQDESGMPNNRFLAERTGGTYSTLKVQPAELEDSGVYFCASSQGRPDSFFGYGYTFGSGTRLTVV.

This chain connects TRBV27 to TRBJ2-2; TRBD2 matches at 14 bases. Looked up from germline, CDR1 is MNHEY and CDR2 is SMNVEV (reference sequence). Unmatched junction bases numbered 7, after V lost 5 bases and J lost 8 bases. This CDR3 is 16 amino acids long. Here the CDR3 reads CASSPGLAGVLGELFF. CDR3 sequence (DNA): TGTGCCAGCAGTCCGGGACTAGCGGGGGTTTTAGGGGAGCTGTTTTTT.

The chain combines TRBV9 with TRBJ1-1; TRBD1 is a possible D gene (5 bases). The V gene's germline CDR1 is SGDLS and CDR2 YYNGEE. There are 13 residues in the CDR3. Trimming removed 0 bases from V and 6 bases from J, with 9 bases in between. CDR3 amino acids: CASSVEIQAEAFF. The CDR3 bases are TGTGCCAGCAGCGTAGAGATACAGGCTGAAGCTTTCTTT.

The chain employs TRBV28 and TRBJ2-3; D might be TRBD1 or TRBD2, each matching 6 bases. Germline loops: CDR1 MDHEN, CDR2 SYDVKM. This CDR3 is built from 18 residues. V shed 2 bases and J shed 1 base, with 19 bases lying between them. The CDR3 region has the DNA TGTGCCAGCAGTTTAGGTACCGGGGGCGGCCTCGGCACAGATACGCAGTATTTT. Protein product: CASSLGTGGGLGTDTQYF.

The chain has TRBV28 and TRBJ1-1; 8 positions agree with TRBD1. CDR3 length equals 14 residues. The germline V gene has CDR1 MDHEN and CDR2 SYDVKM. Trimming took 4 bases from V and 3 from J; bases not matched to a gene: 4. This chain's CDR3 is CASSWDRPYTEAFF. CDR3 DNA: TGTGCCAGCAGTTGGGACAGGCCGTACACTGAAGCTTTCTTT.

The gene calls are TRBV6-5 and TRBJ2-5; D may be TRBD2 (5 bases). This CDR3 has 14 amino acids. Trimming removed 6 bases from V and 0 bases from J, with 11 bases in between. In germline, CDR1 is MNHEY, CDR2 SVGAGI. CDR3: CASSYEGYQETQYF. DNA of the CDR3: TGTGCCAGCAGCTACGAGGGATACCAAGAGACCCAGTACTTC.

The chain couples TRBV28 to TRBJ2-2, with D maybe TRBD2 (5 bases). Per the germline V gene, CDR1 is MDHEN and CDR2 is SYDVKM. CDR3 size: 14 residues. Deletions cut 6 bases from V and 5 bases from J, with 13 bases between. The CDR3 sequence: CASSPGRRTGELFF. In nucleotides, the CDR3 is TGTGCCAGCAGCCCCGGACGGAGGACCGGGGAGCTGTTTTTT.

The gene calls are TRBV13 and TRBJ2-1; 14 bases align to TRBD2. CDR1 PRHDT and CDR2 FYEKMQ come from the germline V gene (reference sequence). Trimming cost V 2 bases and J 4 bases; bases outside gene matches: 4. The CDR3 sequence is 17 residues long. The CDR3 is CASSLRLAGGNYNEQFF. DNA for the CDR3: TGTGCCAGCAGCTTAAGACTAGCGGGGGGGAATTACAATGAGCAGTTCTTC.

The chain uses TRBV19 and TRBJ1-2; D not resolved. This CDR3 comprises 14 residues. Germline V gives CDR1 LNHDA, CDR2 SQIVND (reference sequence). The germline V and J ends were trimmed by 3 bases and 4 bases, with 12 bases remaining between them. The CDR3 spells CASSIKSAPYGYTF. The CDR3 DNA is TGTGCCAGTAGTATTAAATCAGCGCCCTATGGCTACACCTTC.

The gene calls are TRBV19 and TRBJ2-1; 11 bases fit TRBD2. The CDR3 extends over 15 amino acids. V trimming: 10 bases; J trimming: 2 bases; junction bases outside the gene matches: 7. Germline CDR1 is LNHDA and CDR2 is SQIVND (reference sequence). This chain's CDR3 is CATDSGGEPYNEQFF. The DNA for the CDR3 is TGTGCCACTGATAGCGGGGGGGAACCCTACAATGAGCAGTTCTTC.

The chain joins TRBV28 to TRBJ2-1, with a tentative D call TRBD1 (6 bases). The CDR3 spans 17 residues. Germline loops: CDR1 MDHEN, CDR2 SYDVKM. The germline V and J ends were trimmed by 3 bases and 1 base, with 16 bases remaining between them. Here the CDR3 DNA reads TGTGCCAGCAGTTTCACCGAATGGACAGCGTCCTACAATGAGCAGTTCTTC. Its protein is CASSFTEWTASYNEQFF.

V usage is TRBV6-5 and J usage is TRBJ2-7, with 7 positions matching TRBD1. From germline, CDR1 is MNHEY and CDR2 SVGAGI. This CDR3 region has 13 residues. The J segment lost 2 bases and the V segment lost 6 bases, leaving 4 bases of the junction unmatched. The CDR3 here is CASSQRGPYEQYF. In nucleotides, the CDR3 is TGTGCCAGCAGCCAAAGGGGGCCCTACGAGCAGTACTTC.

The CDR3 DNA reads TGTGCCAGCAGTGGGTTCGAGGAGTATTCACCCCTCCACTTT. Translation: CASSGFEEYSPLHF. J is TRBJ1-6 and V is TRBV28, with D hard to call. In germline, CDR1 is MDHEN, CDR2 SYDVKM. This CDR3 is 14 amino acids long. Between the trimmed V and J ends, which lost 5 bases and 8 bases, there was a span of 13 bases.

The chain links TRBV5-1 to TRBJ1-3; D gene uncertain. This CDR3 region has 14 residues. Trimming removed 3 bases from V and 0 bases from J, with 7 bases in between. Germline V gene data show CDR1 as SGHRS and CDR2 as YFSETQ. The CDR3, as DNA: TGCGCCAGCAGCTACGGGTCCTCTGGAAACACCATATATTTT. It encodes CASSYGSSGNTIYF.

V usage is TRBV12-2 and J usage is TRBJ2-5. TRBV12-2 is flagged as a pseudogene. This CDR3 region has 15 residues. The CDR3 nucleotides are TGTGCAAGTCGCTTAGCGCCCCTCCTCCAAGAGACCCAGTACTTC. Translating gives CASRLAPLLQETQYF.

This chain uses TRBV5-8 with TRBJ2-5, with 7 bases fitting TRBD2. V was clipped by 2 bases and J by 0 bases; unmatched bases: 7. The germline V gene encodes CDR1 SGHTS and CDR2 YDEGEE. This CDR3 is built from 16 residues. This CDR3 reads CASSLGLAVYQETQYF. The CDR3 DNA is TGTGCCAGCAGCTTAGGGCTAGCGGTGTACCAAGAGACCCAGTACTTC. Full variable domain (rest looked up from reference TRBV5-8 and TRBJ2-5): EAGVTQSPTHLIKTRGQQATLRCSPISGHTSVYWYQQALGLGLQFLLWYDEGEERNRGNFPPRFSGRQFPNYSSELNVNALELEDSALYLCASSLGLAVYQETQYFGPGTRLLVL.

This clone is labeled as large (0.1 to 1%). The rearrangement uses TRBV13 and TRBJ2-1; TRBD2 matches 11 bases. CDR3 size: 16 residues. V was pared by 3 bases and J by 5 bases, with 6 bases of the junction left unmatched. CDR1 is PRHDT and CDR2 is FYEKMQ in the germline V gene (reference sequence). The CDR3 reads CASSLLTSGMDNEQFF. The CDR3 DNA sequence: TGTGCCAGCAGCTTGTTGACTAGCGGGATGGACAATGAGCAGTTCTTC.

The V and J genes are TRBV9 and TRBJ2-1; D perhaps matches TRBD2 (6 bases). The V end lost 4 bases, the J end lost 2 bases, and 22 bases lay between the germline ends. Germline lookup yields CDR1 SGDLS and CDR2 YYNGEE. The CDR3 covers 18 residues. For the CDR3, the DNA is TGTGCCAGCAGCTTCCCCCGGGGTAGCGGAGAGGCCTACAATGAGCAGTTCTTC. Its translation: CASSFPRGSGEAYNEQFF.

The rearrangement links TRBV28 to TRBJ2-6; TRBD1 agrees at 8 bases. Germline CDR1 MDHEN, CDR2 SYDVKM. The length of the CDR3 is 18 residues. The ends lost 2 bases at V and 2 bases at J; junction bases unmatched: 8. The DNA of the CDR3 is TGTGCCAGCAGTTTACTTGGCGGCAGGGGGCCTGGGGCCAACGTCCTGACTTTC. This encodes CASSLLGGRGPGANVLTF.

The chain combines TRBV5-1 with TRBJ2-7, with TRBD2 matching 11 bases. With V trimmed by 1 base and J by 3 bases, 3 bases remained unmatched. The CDR3 has 15 residues. CDR1 and CDR2 (germline): SGHRS, YFSETQ. The CDR3 coding sequence is TGCGCCAGCAGCTTGTCTAGCGGGGGGTTCTACGAGCAGTACTTC. Residues: CASSLSSGGFYEQYF.

The chain combines TRBV9 with TRBJ2-1; no definite D call. Germline V gives CDR1 SGDLS, CDR2 YYNGEE. Trimming took off 3 bases at V and 7 bases at J, with 8 bases between the two ends. The CDR3 covers 12 residues. This CDR3 is CASSGEGNEQFF. For the CDR3, the DNA is TGTGCCAGCAGCGGTGAAGGGAATGAGCAGTTCTTC.

This clone was detected once. The chain carries TRBV27 and TRBJ2-1; 8 nucleotides agree with TRBD2. Germline assignment: CDR1 MNHEY and CDR2 SMNVEV (reference sequence). This CDR3 contains 12 residues. The ends lost 5 bases at V and 6 bases at J; junction bases unmatched: 0. The CDR3 DNA reads as TGTGCCAGCAGTGGGACTAGCAATGAGCAGTTCTTC. Amino acids: CASSGTSNEQFF.

The chain is built from TRBV9 and TRBJ1-2, with D tentatively TRBD1 (5 bases). Germline-derived CDR1 and CDR2 are SGDLS and YYNGEE. The V end was cut by 4 bases, the J end by 0 bases, with 16 bases between. The CDR3 covers 16 residues. The CDR3 reads CASSSFGGLANYGYTF. Written as DNA, the CDR3 is TGTGCCAGCAGCTCATTCGGGGGGTTAGCTAACTATGGCTACACCTTC.

This chain connects TRBV27 to TRBJ1-6; D might be TRBD1 (6 bases). CDR1 and CDR2 from the germline V gene are MNHEY and SMNVEV (reference sequence). The CDR3 totals 13 residues. V dropped 7 bases and J dropped 10 bases, with 14 bases sitting between them. CDR3 in DNA: TGTGCCAGCACCCACAGGGATGGCTCACCCCTCCACTTT. It specifies CASTHRDGSPLHF.